The sequence of this T cell receptor beta chain was determined in a study of cytomegalovirus exposure and HLA in healthy donors. Study results and caveats: Altogether, some 160 TCR beta chains were recorded as cytomegalovirus-associated.

Note on this clone: No antigen is known for it.

Assay used: immunoSEQ multiplex PCR; TCRdb lists only in-frame clones, some missing. The sample has some 140,000 clones; roughly 86% are singletons. The donors were part of the validation cohort, which consisted of under 150 subjects and was separate from the first cohort of about 670 subjects. The source is a human donor in good health. The sequencing input was PBMCs.

The CDR3 coding sequence is TGTGCCAGCAGCGCGGGGACAGGGTCCTACGAGCAGTACTTC. Translation gives CASSAGTGSYEQYF. This chain links TRBV5-6 with TRBJ2-7; 9 bases are shared with TRBD1. The CDR3 extends over 14 amino acids. Trimming cost V 4 bases and J 1 base; bases outside gene matches: 3. CDR1 is SGHDT and CDR2 is YYEEEE in the germline V gene.